This T cell receptor beta chain is from a study of T-cell reconstitution after alpha-beta-depleted transplantation in children. Unique molecular identifiers were incorporated when the TCRbeta library was constructed. From the PCR reads, TCRdb called clonotypes with MiXCR, one entry per CDR3 protein. Here the sample spans 490,000 or so distinct CDR3 sequences, roughly a tenth being singletons. Remarks on this clonotype: As yet, its antigen is unknown. Sequence at one end of the junction differs from germline and may be a read error.

CDR3 length: 18 amino acids. Germline values: CDR1 ENHRY, CDR2 SYGVKD. Study-wide points: Several hundred rapidly expanded clones from non-depleted graft cells reportedly supplied alpha-beta T cells about two months post-transplant. T-cell counts and diversity were attributed mostly to newly produced T cells one year after transplant. At day 60, the high TCRbeta diversity found in some patients originated from recipient T cells and thymic progenitors that had survived.

The clonotype originates from a child aged 2-9 years with inherited bone marrow failure, due to receive a stem cell transplant. Source: PBMCs, taken before TCRalphabeta/CD19-depleted stem cell transplant. The chain is built from TRBV10-3 and TRBJ2-3, with 14 bases aligning to TRBD2. The CDR3 is CAINTGLAGGGGTDPQYF. The CDR3 DNA reads as TGTGCCATCAATACTGGACTAGCGGGAGGAGGAGGCACAGATCCGCAGTATTTT.